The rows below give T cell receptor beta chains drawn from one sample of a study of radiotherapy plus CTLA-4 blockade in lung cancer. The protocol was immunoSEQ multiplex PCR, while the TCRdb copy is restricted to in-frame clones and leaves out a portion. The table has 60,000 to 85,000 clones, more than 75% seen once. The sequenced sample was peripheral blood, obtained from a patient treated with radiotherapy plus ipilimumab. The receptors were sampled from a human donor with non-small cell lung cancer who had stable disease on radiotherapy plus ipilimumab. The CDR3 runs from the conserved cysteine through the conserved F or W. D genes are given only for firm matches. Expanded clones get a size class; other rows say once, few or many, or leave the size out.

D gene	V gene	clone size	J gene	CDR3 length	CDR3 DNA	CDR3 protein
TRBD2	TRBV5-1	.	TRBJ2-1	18	TGCGCCAGCAGCCACGGACCGGGCGCGGGAGGGGGGAGCAATGAGCAGTTCTTC	CASSHGPGAGGGSNEQFF
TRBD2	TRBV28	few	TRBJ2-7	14	TGTGCCAGCAGTTCTATCGGGACTAGCTACGAGCAGTACTTC	CASSSIGTSYEQYF
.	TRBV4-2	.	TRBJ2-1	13	TGTGCCAGCAGCCCGCGAAATAACAATGAGCAGTTCTTC	CASSPRNNNEQFF
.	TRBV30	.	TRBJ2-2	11	TGTGCCTGGAGGTTCGGCGGGGAGCTGTTTTTT	CAWRFGGELFF
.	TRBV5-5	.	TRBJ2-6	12	TGTGCCAGCAGCTCTGGGGCCAACGTCCTGACTTTC	CASSSGANVLTF
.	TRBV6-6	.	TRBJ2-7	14	TGTGCCAGCAGTTCATACCGGGACAACTACGAGCAGTACTTC	CASSSYRDNYEQYF
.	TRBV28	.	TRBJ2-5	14	TGTGCCAGCAGCCCGGGACAATTTCAAGAGACCCAGTACTTC	CASSPGQFQETQYF
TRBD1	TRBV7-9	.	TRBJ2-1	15	TGTGCCAGCAGCTCGGACAGGGGGATTTTCAATGAGCAGTTCTTC	CASSSDRGIFNEQFF
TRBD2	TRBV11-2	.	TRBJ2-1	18	TGTGCCAGCAGCTTACTCCGGACTAGCGGGGGGGCAGGGAATGAGCAGTTCTTC	CASSLLRTSGGAGNEQFF
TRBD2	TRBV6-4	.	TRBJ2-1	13	TGTGCCAGCAGCCGAACCAGCGGGAGAGAGCAGTTCTTC	CASSRTSGREQFF
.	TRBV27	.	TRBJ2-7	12	TGTGCCAGCATGAAGCAACCCTACGAGCAGTACTTC	CASMKQPYEQYF
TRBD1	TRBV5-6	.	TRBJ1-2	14	TGTGCCAGCAGCTCGGCAAGGACAGGGATCGGCTACACCTTC	CASSSARTGIGYTF
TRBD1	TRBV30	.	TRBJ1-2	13	TGTGCCTGGAGTCCGACAGGGAGCTATGGCTACACCTTC	CAWSPTGSYGYTF
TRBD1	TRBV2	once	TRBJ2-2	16	TGTGCCAGCAGTCCCGACAGGGTTGGATCGGGCCGGGAGCTGTTTTTT	CASSPDRVGSGRELFF
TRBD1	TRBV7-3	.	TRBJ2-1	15	TGTGCCAGCAGCTTGGGGGACAGGGTACCCAATGAGCAGTTCTTC	CASSLGDRVPNEQFF
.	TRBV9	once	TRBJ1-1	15	TGTGCCAGCAGTGCCCCCCAGGGGATGAACACTGAAGCTTTCTTT	CASSAPQGMNTEAFF
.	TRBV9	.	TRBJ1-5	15	TGTGCCAGCAGCGCCGGGACTGGAGTTAATCAGCCCCAGCATTTT	CASSAGTGVNQPQHF
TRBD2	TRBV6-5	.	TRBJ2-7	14	TGTGCCAGCAACTCCGGGACTAGTCAGTACGAGCAGTACTTC	CASNSGTSQYEQYF
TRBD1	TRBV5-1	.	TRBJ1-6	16	TGCGCCAGCAGCTTAACCTCGGGACAGGGGATTTCACCCCTCCACTTT	CASSLTSGQGISPLHF
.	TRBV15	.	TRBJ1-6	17	TGTGCCACCAGCAGAGATCAGGCCAGGGCTAGAATCTCACCCCTCCACTTT	CATSRDQARARISPLHF
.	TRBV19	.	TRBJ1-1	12	TGTGCCAGTAGTCGACAGTCTACTGAAGCTTTCTTT	CASSRQSTEAFF
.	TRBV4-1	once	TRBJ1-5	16	TGCGCCAGCAGCCAGCAAACAGGCGTCGGCAATCAGCCCCAGCATTTT	CASSQQTGVGNQPQHF
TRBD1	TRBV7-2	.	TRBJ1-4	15	TGTGCCAGCAGCCCGGACAGGGGGTCTAATGAAAAACTGTTTTTT	CASSPDRGSNEKLFF
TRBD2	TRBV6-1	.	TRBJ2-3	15	TGTGCCAGCAGTGAATCCTGGCCCGGGGGGTATACGCAGTATTTT	CASSESWPGGYTQYF
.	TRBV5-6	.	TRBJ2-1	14	TGTGCCAGCAGCACACCGGGACTGGCTAATGAGCAGTTCTTC	CASSTPGLANEQFF
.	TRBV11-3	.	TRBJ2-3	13	TGTGCCAGCAGCCCCGGGGGCACCGATACGCAGTATTTT	CASSPGGTDTQYF
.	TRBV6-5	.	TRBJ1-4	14	TGTGCCAGCAGTGCAGGGGTTTTTAATGAAAAACTGTTTTTT	CASSAGVFNEKLFF
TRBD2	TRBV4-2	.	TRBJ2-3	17	TGTGCCAGCAGCCAAGATCAGGGAGGGGTCAGCACAGATACGCAGTATTTT	CASSQDQGGVSTDTQYF
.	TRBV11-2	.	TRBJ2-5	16	TGTGCCAGCAGCTTAGTGGCAGGGGGGGCCCGAGAGACCCAGTACTTC	CASSLVAGGARETQYF
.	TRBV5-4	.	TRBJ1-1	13	TGTGCCAGCAGCCTGGGACAAATCACTGAAGCTTTCTTT	CASSLGQITEAFF
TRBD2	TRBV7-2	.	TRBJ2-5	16	TGTGCCAGCAGCCAATCGGTTAGCGGGAGGGAGGAGACCCAGTACTTC	CASSQSVSGREETQYF
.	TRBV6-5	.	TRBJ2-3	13	TGTGCCAGCAGTTACTCCAGGGGTAACACGCAGTATTTT	CASSYSRGNTQYF
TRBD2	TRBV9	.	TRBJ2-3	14	TGTGCCAGCAGCGCGGGGACTAGCGGAGATACGCAGTATTTT	CASSAGTSGDTQYF
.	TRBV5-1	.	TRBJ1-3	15	TGCGCCAGCAGCTTGGCCCCAGGGGATGGAAACACCATATATTTT	CASSLAPGDGNTIYF
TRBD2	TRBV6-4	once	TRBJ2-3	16	TGTGCCAGCAGCCCCGACACTAGCGGGGGGGGAGATACGCAGTATTTT	CASSPDTSGGGDTQYF
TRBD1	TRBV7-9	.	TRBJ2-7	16	TGTGCCAGCAGCTCAACGCCGGGACAGGGGGCCTACGAGCAGTACTTC	CASSSTPGQGAYEQYF
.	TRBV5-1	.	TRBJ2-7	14	TGCGCCAGCAGCGGGCTAGGCCACACCTACGAGCAGTACTTC	CASSGLGHTYEQYF
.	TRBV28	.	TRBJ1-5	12	TGTGCCAGCAGTTTGGGGAATCAGCCCCAGCATTTT	CASSLGNQPQHF
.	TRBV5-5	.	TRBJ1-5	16	TGTGCCAGCAGCCTGTGGGGGGGAGAGGGCAATCAGCCCCAGCATTTT	CASSLWGGEGNQPQHF
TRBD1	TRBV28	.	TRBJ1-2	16	TGTGCCACATTAGCTAGGGGGCGATCCACTAACTATGGCTACACCTTC	CATLARGRSTNYGYTF
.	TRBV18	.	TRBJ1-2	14	TGTGCCAGCTCACCCGAAAAGGTCTACTATGGCTACACCTTC	CASSPEKVYYGYTF
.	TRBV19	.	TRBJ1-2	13	TGTGCCAGTACAGGGCCAGTAAACTATGGCTACACCTTC	CASTGPVNYGYTF
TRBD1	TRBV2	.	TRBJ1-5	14	TGTGCCAGCAGCGTGACAGGGAACAATCAGCCCCAGCATTTT	CASSVTGNNQPQHF
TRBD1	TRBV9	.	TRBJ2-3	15	TGTGCCAGCAGCCCCGGACAGGGAAGCACAGATACGCAGTATTTT	CASSPGQGSTDTQYF
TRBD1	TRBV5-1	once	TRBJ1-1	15	TGCGCCAGCACCTACACCGGGACAGGGGTCACTGAAGCTTTCTTT	CASTYTGTGVTEAFF
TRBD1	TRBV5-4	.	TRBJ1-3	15	TGTGCCAGCAGCTTCAGTACAGGGGGAGGAAACACCATATATTTT	CASSFSTGGGNTIYF
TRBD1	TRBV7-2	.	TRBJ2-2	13	TGTGCCAGCAGCACAGGGGGCACCGGGGAGCTGTTTTTT	CASSTGGTGELFF
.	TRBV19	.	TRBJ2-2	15	TGTGCCAGTAGTATAGGTGCAGGGCAGGCCGGGGAGCTGTTTTTT	CASSIGAGQAGELFF
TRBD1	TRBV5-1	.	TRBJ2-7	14	TGCGCCAGCAGCTTGGCGGGACAGGGGTACGAGCAGTACTTC	CASSLAGQGYEQYF
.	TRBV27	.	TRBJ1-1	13	TGTGCCAGCAGTTTTGCGCCTGGCGCTGAAGCTTTCTTT	CASSFAPGAEAFF
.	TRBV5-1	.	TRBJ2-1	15	TGCGCCAGCAGCTTGGGAGGTGCGGACCACAATGAGCAGTTCTTC	CASSLGGADHNEQFF
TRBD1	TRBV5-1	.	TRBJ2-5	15	TGCGCCAGCAGCTATGGACAGGGGAAGGTAGAGACCCAGTACTTC	CASSYGQGKVETQYF
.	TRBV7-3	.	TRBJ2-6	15	TGTGCCAGCAGCTTGAGCAGGGTTGGGGCCAACGTCCTGACTTTC	CASSLSRVGANVLTF
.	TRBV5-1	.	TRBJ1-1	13	TGCGCCAGCAGCTTGGATGGGGACACTGAAGCTTTCTTT	CASSLDGDTEAFF
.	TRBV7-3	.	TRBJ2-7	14	TGTGCCAGCAGCTTACAGGCAGGATATTACGAGCAGTACTTC	CASSLQAGYYEQYF
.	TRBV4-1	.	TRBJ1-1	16	TGCGCCAGCAGCCAAGATTTAGGGGAAGTGAACACTGAAGCTTTCTTT	CASSQDLGEVNTEAFF
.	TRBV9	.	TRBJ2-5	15	TGTGCCAGCAGCGTAGGAGGACGGTACCAAGAGACCCAGTACTTC	CASSVGGRYQETQYF
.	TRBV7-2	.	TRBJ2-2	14	TGTGCCAGCAGCACCCGGACCCCAGCAGGGGAGCTGTTTTTT	CASSTRTPAGELFF